Below, one T cell receptor (beta chain) is given with its context. The antigen remains undetermined. A far larger clone is only one base removed, so a read error is likely. No DNA is shown, since the ends of the CDR3 on it are uncertain; the CDR3 is the one TCRdb lists. These data are taken from a study of shared clonotypes between healthy human individuals. Findings and limits, study-wide: Researchers sampled only blood; tissue repertoires likely differ.

The genomic DNA of each subset was split evenly across several immunoSEQ plates. Per the original methods: From ImmunoSEQ came sequences covering only the junction and carrying no quality scores, so filtering differed. The repertoire was sequenced with immunoSEQ multiplex PCR; TCRdb's copy has only in-frame clones and lacks some. That table supplies the V and J calls and clone size; D and trimming were determined from the DNA. This sample has fewer than 600,000 clones, with around 77% found just once. This TCR was recovered from a woman aged 40 to 50 in good health. Some clones in this sample may be carry-over from other donors' samples. The sequenced material came from PBMCs.

This chain's CDR3 is CSVATGTGGSGGRVTGELLF. The chain has TRBV29-1 and TRBJ2-2; TRBD2, the table's D call, was not compared with the DNA. Germline values: CDR1 SQVTM, CDR2 ANQGSEA. The CDR3 is 20 amino acids long, termini counted.